These T cell receptor beta chains were read from a single sample in a study of blood T cell repertoires in COVID-19. Method: immunoSEQ multiplex PCR; TCRdb's copy keeps in-frame clones and lacks some. Among 95,000 to 150,000 clones listed, about nine tenths were seen once. Sample: peripheral blood. The receptors shown here come from a man in his forties with acute or convalescent COVID-19. CDR3s include the opening cysteine and the closing phenylalanine or tryptophan. Fields, in order: V gene, clone size, D gene, J gene, CDR3 length, CDR3 protein, CDR3 DNA. D genes are given only for firm matches. Rows may omit the clone size; those that give it use once, few, many or a size class.

>TRBV6-1|once|TRBD1|TRBJ1-1|17
CASSGFGTGGKGTEAFF
TGTGCCAGCAGTGGGTTCGGGACAGGGGGAAAGGGGACTGAAGCTTTCTTT
>TRBV7-6|NA|NA|TRBJ2-2|13
CASSLDSGGELFF
TGTGCCAGCAGCTTAGATTCCGGGGGGGAGCTGTTTTTT
>TRBV5-1|NA|TRBD1|TRBJ1-3|15
CASSGSTGGGNTIYF
TGCGCCAGCAGCGGCTCTACAGGGGGAGGAAACACCATATATTTT
>TRBV6-2/TRBV6-3|NA|TRBD1|TRBJ1-2|16
CASSSTGGAEDYGYTF
TGTGCCAGCAGTTCCACAGGGGGCGCAGAGGATTATGGCTACACCTTC
>TRBV7-2|NA|TRBD1|TRBJ1-4|17
CASSLVSLRQGGEKLFF
TGTGCCAGCAGCTTAGTTTCCCTCCGACAGGGAGGTGAAAAACTGTTTTTT
>TRBV4-3|NA|NA|TRBJ1-2|17
CASSQDRARAKTYGYTF
TGCGCCAGCAGCCAAGATCGCGCCAGGGCGAAAACCTATGGCTACACCTTC
>TRBV7-2|NA|NA|TRBJ1-2|16
CASSNIGGQGGYGYTF
TGTGCCAGCAGCAACATTGGTGGGCAGGGAGGCTATGGCTACACCTTC
>TRBV15|few|TRBD1|TRBJ2-7|14
CATSRDRGPYEQYF
TGTGCCACCAGCCGGGACAGGGGCCCCTACGAGCAGTACTTC
>TRBV7-9|NA|TRBD1|TRBJ1-3|17
CASSSRTGGRSGNTIYF
TGTGCCAGCAGCTCAAGGACAGGGGGCCGCTCTGGAAACACCATATATTTT
>TRBV19|NA|TRBD1|TRBJ1-5|12
CASTRGSQPQHF
TGTGCCAGTACCAGGGGGAGTCAGCCCCAGCATTTT
>TRBV7-6|NA|NA|TRBJ1-1|15
CASSLGPVMNTEAFF
TGTGCCAGCAGCTTAGGTCCAGTCATGAACACTGAAGCTTTCTTT
>TRBV2|once|TRBD1|TRBJ1-6|14
CASSEGGQSSPLHF
TGTGCCAGCAGTGAGGGGGGACAGAGCTCACCCCTCCACTTT
>TRBV7-8|NA|TRBD2|TRBJ2-3|19
CASSLGPGGSGRARDTQYF
TGTGCCAGCAGCTTAGGCCCCGGCGGTAGCGGGAGGGCCCGGGATACGCAGTATTTT
>TRBV18|NA|NA|TRBJ1-1|12
CASSPSDTEAFF
TGTGCCAGCTCACCTTCGGACACTGAAGCTTTCTTT
>TRBV5-5|NA|TRBD1|TRBJ1-6|17
CASSVTGDSSYNSPLHF
TGTGCCAGCAGCGTAACAGGGGACAGCTCCTATAATTCACCCCTCCACTTT
>TRBV3-1/TRBV3-2|NA|NA|TRBJ2-2|14
CASSQEADTGELFF
TGTGCCAGCAGCCAAGAGGCAGACACCGGGGAGCTGTTTTTT
>TRBV7-9|few|TRBD2|TRBJ2-1|18
CASSSGTSGRTSYNEQFF
TGTGCCAGCAGCTCAGGGACTAGCGGGAGAACCTCCTACAATGAGCAGTTCTTC
>TRBV30|NA|NA|TRBJ2-7|14
CAWSVLRLESEQYF
TGTGCCTGGAGTGTACTAAGACTAGAGAGCGAGCAGTACTTC
>TRBV12-5|NA|TRBD2|TRBJ2-1|15
CASGSGLAGAYEQFF
TGTGCTAGTGGTTCGGGACTAGCGGGAGCCTATGAGCAGTTCTTC
>TRBV19|once|TRBD1|TRBJ1-1|16
CASSMVTGGWNTEAFF
TGTGCCAGTAGTATGGTGACAGGGGGCTGGAACACTGAAGCTTTCTTT
>TRBV12-3/TRBV12-4|NA|NA|TRBJ1-2|11
CASGGAYGYTF
TGTGCCAGCGGAGGGGCCTATGGCTACACCTTC
>TRBV5-6|NA|NA|TRBJ1-5|15
CASSLAGTSNQPQHF
TGTGCCAGCAGCTTGGCCGGGACAAGCAATCAGCCCCAGCATTTT
>TRBV6-2/TRBV6-3|once|NA|TRBJ2-2|14
CASSYWRDPGELFF
TGTGCCAGCAGTTATTGGCGGGATCCCGGGGAGCTGTTTTTT
>TRBV12-3/TRBV12-4|NA|TRBD2|TRBJ2-5|13
CASSWGLRETQYF
TGTGCCAGCAGTTGGGGACTAAGGGAGACCCAGTACTTC
>TRBV27|NA|NA|TRBJ1-1|14
CASSPSSGVLEAFF
TGTGCCAGCAGTCCCTCGTCCGGGGTGCTTGAAGCTTTCTTT
>TRBV19|NA|TRBD2|TRBJ2-2|15
CASSKGLANTGELFF
TGTGCCAGTAGCAAGGGACTAGCTAACACCGGGGAGCTGTTTTTT
>TRBV5-1|NA|NA|TRBJ1-1|16
CASSLRTRRGPTEAFF
TGCGCCAGCAGCCTACGAACCAGGCGCGGGCCCACTGAAGCTTTCTTT
>TRBV6-2/TRBV6-3|NA|TRBD1|TRBJ2-5|16
CASSSWNRGRGETQYF
TGTGCCAGCAGTTCCTGGAACAGGGGGCGCGGGGAGACCCAGTACTTC
>TRBV6-5|NA|TRBD1|TRBJ2-1|14
CASSTGTGFNEQFF
TGTGCCAGCAGTACCGGGACAGGGTTCAATGAGCAGTTCTTC
>TRBV6-5|NA|NA|TRBJ1-2|13
CASTPEARGGYTF
TGTGCCAGCACCCCAGAGGCCCGGGGGGGCTACACCTTC
>TRBV5-1|NA|NA|TRBJ2-5|12
CASIAEGETQYF
TGCGCCAGCATCGCCGAGGGAGAGACCCAGTACTTC
>TRBV12-3/TRBV12-4|NA|NA|TRBJ1-1|12
CASSYSTNEAFF
TGTGCCAGCAGTTACAGTACCAATGAAGCTTTCTTT
>TRBV9|NA|TRBD1|TRBJ1-2|15
CASSPGGQAHYGYTF
TGTGCCAGCAGCCCAGGGGGGCAGGCGCACTATGGCTACACCTTC
>TRBV19|NA|NA|TRBJ1-5|15
CASSMGGVSNQPQHF
TGTGCCAGTAGTATGGGAGGGGTGAGCAATCAGCCCCAGCATTTT
>TRBV7-8|once|NA|TRBJ1-5|16
CASSPTGGRASRPQHF
TGTGCCAGCAGCCCCACGGGGGGCAGGGCCAGTCGGCCCCAGCATTTT
>TRBV14|NA|NA|TRBJ2-2|14
CASSQGLATGELFF
TGTGCCAGCAGCCAAGGGCTAGCGACCGGGGAGCTGTTTTTT
>TRBV7-9|NA|NA|TRBJ2-3|13
CASSLPSTDTQYF
TGTGCCAGCAGCTTACCGAGCACAGATACGCAGTATTTT
>TRBV6-2/TRBV6-3|NA|NA|TRBJ2-7|15
CASSMDSLTSYEQYF
TGTGCCAGCAGTATGGACAGCCTAACCTCCTACGAGCAGTACTTC
>TRBV6-5|NA|NA|TRBJ1-4|14
CASRLGGNNEKLFF
TGTGCCAGCAGGTTAGGGGGAAATAATGAAAAACTGTTTTTT
>TRBV27|NA|NA|TRBJ2-2|16
CASSSLFRGRGGELFF
TGTGCCAGCAGTTCCCTTTTCAGAGGAAGGGGCGGGGAGCTGTTTTTT
>TRBV30|NA|TRBD1|TRBJ1-6|16
CAWTYGRTGFNSPLHF
TGTGCCTGGACTTATGGCCGGACAGGGTTTAATTCACCCCTCCACTTT
>TRBV30|NA|TRBD1|TRBJ1-3|13
CAWRTGAGNTIYF
TGTGCCTGGAGGACAGGGGCGGGAAACACCATATATTTT
>TRBV30|NA|TRBD2|TRBJ2-2|15
CAWRNPGRAVGELFF
TGTGCCTGGAGGAACCCAGGGAGGGCCGTCGGGGAGCTGTTTTTT
>TRBV18|NA|NA|TRBJ1-6|14
CASSPGGYSSPLHF
TGTGCCAGCTCACCGGGGGGGTACAGTTCACCCCTCCACTTT
>TRBV10-3|once|TRBD2|TRBJ2-7|18
CAISDPFSAGVWGYEQYF
TGTGCCATCAGTGACCCCTTTTCAGCGGGAGTATGGGGCTACGAGCAGTACTTC
>TRBV30|NA|TRBD2|TRBJ2-1|15
CAWTKDGRGYNEQFF
TGTGCCTGGACTAAGGATGGGCGGGGGTACAATGAGCAGTTCTTC
>TRBV5-5|NA|TRBD1|TRBJ1-2|12
CASSGGTASYTF
TGTGCCAGCAGCGGGGGGACAGCTAGCTACACCTTC
>TRBV19|NA|TRBD1|TRBJ1-4|15
CASSSSTGKDEKLFF
TGTGCCAGTAGTTCATCGACAGGGAAGGATGAAAAACTGTTTTTT
>TRBV6-5|NA|NA|TRBJ1-1|12
CASSYVQGEAFF
TGTGCCAGCAGTTACGTCCAGGGTGAAGCTTTCTTT
>TRBV25-1|NA|TRBD1|TRBJ2-7|14
CASRPPGQGLEQYF
TGTGCCAGCCGACCTCCGGGACAGGGGCTCGAGCAGTACTTC
>TRBV6-7|NA|NA|TRBJ2-1|20
CASSHPRGLTRKSSYNEQFF
TGTGCCAGCAGTCACCCAAGAGGCCTCACCCGAAAAAGCTCCTACAATGAGCAGTTCTTC
>TRBV3-1/TRBV3-2|once|TRBD1|TRBJ1-5|16
CASSQEGQGWGQPQHF
TGTGCCAGCAGCCAAGAAGGACAGGGTTGGGGTCAGCCCCAGCATTTT
>TRBV30|NA|TRBD1|TRBJ1-6|15
CACQAGTGTNSPLHF
TGTGCCTGTCAGGCAGGGACAGGGACTAATTCACCCCTCCACTTT
>TRBV3-1/TRBV3-2|NA|NA|TRBJ1-2|13
CASSRTQVYGYTF
TGTGCCAGCAGCCGTACACAGGTCTATGGCTACACCTTC
>TRBV6-5|NA|TRBD1|TRBJ2-5|15
CASSYIPDRAETQYF
TGTGCCAGCAGTTACATCCCCGACAGGGCGGAGACCCAGTACTTC
>TRBV24-1|NA|NA|TRBJ2-1|17
CATSVAGTPDSYNEQFF
TGTGCCACCAGTGTAGCCGGGACACCCGACTCCTACAATGAGCAGTTCTTC
>TRBV19|NA|TRBD1|TRBJ1-6|16
CASSIAGTANNSPLHF
TGTGCCAGTAGTATAGCCGGGACAGCTAATAATTCACCCCTCCACTTT